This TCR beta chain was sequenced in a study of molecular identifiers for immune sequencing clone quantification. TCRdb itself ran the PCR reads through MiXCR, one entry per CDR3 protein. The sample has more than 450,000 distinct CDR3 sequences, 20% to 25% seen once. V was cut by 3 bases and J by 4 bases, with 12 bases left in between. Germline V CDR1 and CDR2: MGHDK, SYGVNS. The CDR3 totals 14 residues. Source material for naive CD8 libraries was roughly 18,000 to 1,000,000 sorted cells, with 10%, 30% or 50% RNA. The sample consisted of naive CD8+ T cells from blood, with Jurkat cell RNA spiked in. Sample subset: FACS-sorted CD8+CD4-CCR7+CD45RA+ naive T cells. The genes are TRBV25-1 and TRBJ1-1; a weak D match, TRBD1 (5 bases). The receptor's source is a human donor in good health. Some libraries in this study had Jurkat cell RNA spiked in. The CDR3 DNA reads TGTGCCAGCAGTGATGCTGGAGGGGTCACTGAAGCTTTCTTT. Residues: CASSDAGGVTEAFF. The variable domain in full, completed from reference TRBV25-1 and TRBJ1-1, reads EADIYQTPRYLVIGTGKKITLECSQTMGHDKMYWYQQDPGMELHLIHYSYGVNSTEKGDLSSESTVSRIRTEHFPLTLESARPSHTSQYLCASSDAGGVTEAFFGQGTRLTVV.